The 22 T cell receptor beta chains given below trace back to one sample, sequenced in a study of blood T cell repertoires in COVID-19. Some clones are missing from TCRdb's copy, which holds only in-frame ones; the method was immunoSEQ multiplex PCR. Among about 300,000 clones, around 86% were seen once, and the ten largest hold about an eighth. The sample taken for sequencing was peripheral blood. The receptor set was obtained from a human donor in a cohort sampled during active COVID-19.

This chain joins TRBV11-2 and TRBJ2-1; 7 positions match TRBD2. The junction had 13 bases not matched to a gene; V was cut back by 5 bases and J by 15 bases. The CDR3 extends over 13 amino acids. Germline CDR1 reads SGHAT; CDR2 reads FQNNGV. DNA of the CDR3: TGTGCCAGCAGCCCCTCGGGTAGCGGGTTACTGTTCTTC. Its protein is CASSPSGSGLLFF.

This chain joins TRBV29-1 and TRBJ2-7, with D perhaps TRBD2 (6 bases). This CDR3 is built from 13 residues. Germline CDR1 SQVTM, CDR2 ANQGSEA. Between the trimmed V and J ends, which lost 7 bases and 7 bases, there was a span of 20 bases. The CDR3 region has the DNA TGCAGCGCCCTGCGGGGCTTGAGAACTGAGCAGTACTTC. Amino acids: CSALRGLRTEQYF.

This clone was observed a few times. The gene calls are TRBV27 and TRBJ2-2; the match to TRBD1 covers 9 bases. V dropped 5 bases and J dropped 6; count of bases not matched to a gene: 7. CDR3 length: 15 residues. Germline V gene data show CDR1 as MNHEY and CDR2 as SMNVEV (reference sequence). The CDR3 region is CASSQQGAGAGELFF. The CDR3 bases are TGTGCCAGCAGTCAACAGGGGGCAGGGGCCGGGGAGCTGTTTTTT.

V usage is TRBV5-1 and J usage is TRBJ2-7, with D maybe TRBD2 (6 bases). Germline V gene data show CDR1 as SGHRS and CDR2 as YFSETQ. V was cut by 4 bases and J by 0 bases, with 17 bases left in between. The CDR3 runs 16 residues. For the CDR3, the DNA is TGCGCCAGCAGCACCGTTGTTGGGGGGAGCTCCTACGAGCAGTACTTC. It encodes CASSTVVGGSSYEQYF.

The rearrangement links TRBV18 to TRBJ2-7, with a tentative D call TRBD2 (6 bases). Germline V gene data show CDR1 as KGHSH and CDR2 as LQKENI. The CDR3 is made up of 15 amino acids. V gave up 1 base and J gave up 3 bases, with 13 bases separating them. The CDR3 spells CASSPLEGAGYEQYF. The CDR3 DNA follows: TGTGCCAGCTCACCACTCGAGGGAGCGGGCTACGAGCAGTACTTC.

The V and J genes are TRBV15 and TRBJ1-2; TRBD1 aligns across 7 bases. The CDR3 runs 15 residues. CDR1 LNHNV and CDR2 YYDKDF come from the germline V gene (reference sequence). Trimming cost V 0 bases and J 4 bases; bases outside gene matches: 5. CDR3 DNA sequence: TGTGCCACCAGCAGAGACTCCGGGGACAGCTATGGCTACACCTTC. Translated, it gives CATSRDSGDSYGYTF.

The chain employs TRBV5-1 and TRBJ1-2; TRBD1 might be the D (5 bases). Germline V CDR1 and CDR2: SGHRS, YFSETQ. CDR3 length: 14 residues. Deletions cut 1 base from V and 8 bases from J, with 15 bases between. This CDR3 reads CASSLPEGRVGYTF. In DNA, the CDR3 is TGCGCCAGCAGCTTGCCCGAGGGGAGGGTCGGCTACACCTTC.

The chain recombines TRBV28 with TRBJ1-1; TRBD1 matches 12 bases. The CDR3 is 16 amino acids. Germline-derived CDR1 and CDR2 are MDHEN and SYDVKM. Trimming cost V 3 bases and J 1 base; bases outside gene matches: 3. The CDR3 DNA follows: TGTGCCAGCAGTTTGGGGACAGGGGGCGGGAACACTGAAGCTTTCTTT. This codes for CASSLGTGGGNTEAFF.

This chain joins TRBV19 and TRBJ1-4; TRBD1 is a possible D gene (6 bases). Germline CDR1 is LNHDA and CDR2 is SQIVND (reference sequence). Deletions cut 8 bases from V and 5 bases from J, with 12 bases between. There are 13 residues in the CDR3. CDR3 sequence: CASRGQKNEKLFF. As DNA, the CDR3 is TGTGCCAGTCGAGGACAGAAGAATGAAAAACTGTTTTTT. Full variable domain (rest looked up from reference TRBV19 and TRBJ1-4): DGGITQSPKYLFRKEGQNVTLSCEQNLNHDAMYWYRQDPGQGLRLIYYSQIVNDFQKGDIAEGYSVSREKKESFPLTVTSAQKNPTAFYLCASRGQKNEKLFFGSGTQLSVL.

The CDR3 region is CASSLSRSDTQYF. CDR3 sequence (DNA): TGTGCCAGCAGTTTATCTAGATCAGATACGCAGTATTTT. This chain joins TRBV28 and TRBJ2-3, with unresolved D. The CDR3 runs to 13 residues. Germline V lookup: CDR1 MDHEN, CDR2 SYDVKM. The V end lost 1 base, the J end lost 4 bases, and 6 bases lay between the germline ends.

CDR3 nucleotides: TGTGCCAGCAGCGATTTGAACTCGGGACTCGGGGAGACCCAGTACTTC. Translating gives CASSDLNSGLGETQYF. The V and J genes are TRBV9 and TRBJ2-5; D possibly corresponds to TRBD2 (6 bases). V was pared by 3 bases and J by 5 bases, with 20 bases between. CDR1 and CDR2 (germline): SGDLS, YYNGEE. The CDR3 runs 16 residues. Supplemented by reference TRBV9 and TRBJ2-5, the full variable domain reads DSGVTQTPKHLITATGQRVTLRCSPRSGDLSVYWYQQSLDQGLQFLIQYYNGEERAKGNILERFSAQQFPDLHSELNLSSLELGDSALYFCASSDLNSGLGETQYFGPGTRLLVL.

The CDR3 loop reads CASSRGVAEAFF. Here the CDR3 DNA reads TGTGCCAGCAGCCGGGGGGTGGCTGAAGCTTTCTTT. The J gene is TRBJ1-1, the V gene TRBV3-1 (or the pseudogene TRBV3-2); D is perhaps TRBD1 (5 bases). This CDR3 has 12 amino acids. Germline-derived CDR1 and CDR2 are LGHDT and YNNKEL (reference sequence). V gave up 4 bases and J gave up 6 bases, with 9 bases separating them.

The V gene is TRBV12-3 or TRBV12-4, the J gene TRBJ2-5; D gene uncertain. This CDR3 has 13 residues. Trimming left V 6 bases short and J 5 bases short, with 13 bases between. This chain's CDR3 is CASRPFGAETQYF. The CDR3, as DNA: TGTGCCAGCAGGCCCTTTGGAGCGGAGACCCAGTACTTC.

The chain has TRBV6-6 and TRBJ2-3; 8 bases match TRBD2. Germline values: CDR1 MNHNY, CDR2 SVGAGI (reference sequence). The CDR3 loop spans 14 amino acids. The J segment lost 2 bases and the V segment lost 8 bases, leaving 6 bases of the junction unmatched. The CDR3 bases are TGTGCCAGCTCTACTAGCGGCCTCACAGATACGCAGTATTTT. This gives the protein CASSTSGLTDTQYF.

This clone was detected only once. The chain combines TRBV19 with TRBJ2-3, with a possible D match to TRBD1 (6 bases). V gave up 5 bases and J gave up 0 bases, with 18 bases separating them. The CDR3 loop spans 17 amino acids. Germline V gene lookup returns CDR1 LNHDA and CDR2 SQIVND (reference sequence). CDR3 nucleotides: TGTGCCAGTAGTGTCGTTGGGGGACAAGGAAGCACAGATACGCAGTATTTT. Encoded protein: CASSVVGGQGSTDTQYF.

The chain is built from TRBV18 and TRBJ2-1; D remains ambiguous. CDR1 and CDR2 from the germline V gene are KGHSH and LQKENI. With 0 bases removed from V and 0 bases from J, the gap between germline ends came to 9 bases. The CDR3 loop spans 16 amino acids. The CDR3, as DNA: TGTGCCAGCTCACCACCGAGTGAGAGCTCCTACAATGAGCAGTTCTTC. It codes for CASSPPSESSYNEQFF.

The CDR3, as DNA: TGTGCCAGCATTGTGACTTCCAGCTCCTACGAGCAGTACTTC. Translation gives CASIVTSSSYEQYF. The V and J genes are TRBV2 and TRBJ2-7, with D unresolved. The CDR3 has 14 residues. Trimming took off 7 bases at V and 0 bases at J, with 13 bases between the two ends. In germline, CDR1 is SNHLY, CDR2 FYNNEI.

Only one count was recorded for this clone. The chain has TRBV27 and TRBJ2-7; 8 nucleotides line up with TRBD1. This CDR3 is 17 amino acids long. Germline CDR1 MNHEY, CDR2 SMNVEV (reference sequence). V trimming: 4 bases; J trimming: 1 base; junction bases outside the gene matches: 12. CDR3 sequence: CASSSSAGTGPSYEQYF. The CDR3 DNA is TGTGCCAGCAGTTCAAGCGCCGGGACAGGACCTTCCTACGAGCAGTACTTC.

This chain uses TRBV6-1 with TRBJ1-3, with D maybe TRBD1 (5 bases). Deletions cut 2 bases from V and 0 bases from J, with 8 bases between. The CDR3 length is 15 residues. The germline CDR1 and CDR2 sequences are MNHNS and SASEGT. The CDR3 region is CASSEQGFSGNTIYF. DNA of the CDR3: TGTGCCAGCAGTGAACAGGGATTCTCTGGAAACACCATATATTTT.

The chain has TRBV5-1 and TRBJ1-1; unclear D gene. The V gene's germline CDR1 is SGHRS and CDR2 YFSETQ. The CDR3 is made up of 14 amino acids. Trimming took off 0 bases at V and 0 bases at J, with 6 bases between the two ends. This CDR3 reads CASSLGHVNTEAFF. Here the CDR3 DNA reads TGCGCCAGCAGCTTGGGACACGTGAACACTGAAGCTTTCTTT.

Comment on this clone: The same CDR3 is also encoded by other DNA sequences in this sample. The chain has TRBV5-1 and TRBJ2-1; TRBD1 matches 7 bases. The ends lost 0 bases at V and 5 bases at J; junction bases unmatched: 5. Per germline, CDR1 SGHRS and CDR2 YFSETQ. This CDR3 has 15 amino acids. The CDR3 bases are TGCGCCAGCAGCTTGGGGGACAGAACCCACAATGAGCAGTTCTTC. Translated: CASSLGDRTHNEQFF.

J is TRBJ2-3 and V is TRBV7-2; 13 nucleotides line up with TRBD2. Trimming removed 3 bases from V and 13 bases from J; junction bases left unmatched: 7. Germline CDR1 is SGHTA and CDR2 is FQGNSA. The length of the CDR3 is 14 residues. The CDR3 loop reads CASSFGTSGDLEYF. The CDR3 DNA reads as TGTGCCAGCAGCTTCGGGACTAGCGGGGATTTGGAGTATTTT.